Below, one T cell receptor beta chain is given with its context. These data originate in a study of cytomegalovirus exposure and HLA in healthy donors. The PCR used 60 Vbeta and 13 Jbeta primers. Authors' methods: Per a later analysis, the number of unique TCR beta chains was around 80 million, of which about 11 million were shared. Using immunoSEQ multiplex PCR, the repertoire was profiled, and TCRdb retains in-frame clones only, with some absent. D and trimming come from the DNA, and the V and J calls and clone size come from that table. The top ten hold roughly 1.5% of the sample, which has 160,000 or so clones, roughly 88% seen once. This CDR3 has 13 amino acids. V was pared by 4 bases and J by 1 base, with 6 bases between. Germline CDR1 is MRHNA and CDR2 is SNTAGT.

The rearrangement links TRBV6-4 to TRBJ2-3; D might be TRBD1 (6 bases). The specimen was PBMCs. This TCR came from a woman between 18 and 29 years old in good health and CMV-seronegative. The CDR3 DNA reads TGTGCCAGCAGTGGACAGGGCACAGATACGCAGTATTTT. This translates into CASSGQGTDTQYF.